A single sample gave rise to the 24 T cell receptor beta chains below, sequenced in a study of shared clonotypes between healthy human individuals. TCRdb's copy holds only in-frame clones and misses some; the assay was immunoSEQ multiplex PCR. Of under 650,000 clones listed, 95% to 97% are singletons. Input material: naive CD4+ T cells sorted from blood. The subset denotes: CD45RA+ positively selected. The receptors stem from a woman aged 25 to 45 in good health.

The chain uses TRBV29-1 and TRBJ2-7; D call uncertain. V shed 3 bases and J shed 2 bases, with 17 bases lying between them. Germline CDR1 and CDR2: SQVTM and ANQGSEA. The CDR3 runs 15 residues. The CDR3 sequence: CSVDRSTAVAYEQYF. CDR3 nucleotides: TGCAGCGTTGATCGTAGTACAGCTGTGGCCTACGAGCAGTACTTC.

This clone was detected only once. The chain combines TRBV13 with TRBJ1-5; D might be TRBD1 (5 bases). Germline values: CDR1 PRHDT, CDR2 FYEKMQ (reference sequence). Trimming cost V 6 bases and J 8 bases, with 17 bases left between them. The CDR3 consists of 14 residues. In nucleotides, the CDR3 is TGTGCCAGCAGTCCCGGGACCAGAATGGAGCCCCAGCATTTT. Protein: CASSPGTRMEPQHF.

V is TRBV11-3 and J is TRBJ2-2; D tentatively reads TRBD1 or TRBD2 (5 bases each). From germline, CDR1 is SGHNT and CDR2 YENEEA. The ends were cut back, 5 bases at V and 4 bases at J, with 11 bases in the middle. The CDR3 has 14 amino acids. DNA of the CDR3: TGTGCCAGCAGCCCAGGGACCTTCACCGGGGAGCTGTTTTTT. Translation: CASSPGTFTGELFF.

CDR3 amino acids: CASSQFGGSYEQYF. The CDR3, as DNA: TGTGCCAGCAGCCAATTTGGGGGATCCTACGAGCAGTACTTC. The chain combines TRBV16 with TRBJ2-5; tentatively, D is TRBD1 or TRBD2 (5 bases each). The J call may not be correct, given that the DNA end is closer to TRBJ2-7. CDR3 size: 14 residues. Germline V gene sequence: CDR1 KGHSY, CDR2 FQNENV.

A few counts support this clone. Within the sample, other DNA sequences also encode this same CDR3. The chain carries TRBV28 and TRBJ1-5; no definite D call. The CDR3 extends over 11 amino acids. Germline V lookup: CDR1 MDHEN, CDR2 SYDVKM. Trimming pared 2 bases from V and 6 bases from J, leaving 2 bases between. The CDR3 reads CASSLGQPQHF. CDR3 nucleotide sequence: TGTGCCAGCAGTTTAGGTCAGCCCCAGCATTTT.

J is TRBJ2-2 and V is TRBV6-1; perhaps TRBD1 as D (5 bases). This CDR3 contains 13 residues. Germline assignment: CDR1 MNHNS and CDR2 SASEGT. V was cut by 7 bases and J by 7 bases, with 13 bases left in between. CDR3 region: CASIRQGGGELFF. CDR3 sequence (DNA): TGTGCCAGCATTCGGCAGGGCGGCGGGGAGCTGTTTTTT.

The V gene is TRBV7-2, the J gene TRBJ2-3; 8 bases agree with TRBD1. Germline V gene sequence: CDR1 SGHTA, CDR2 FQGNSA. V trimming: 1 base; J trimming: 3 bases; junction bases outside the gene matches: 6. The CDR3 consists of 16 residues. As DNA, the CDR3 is TGTGCCAGCAGCTTAGTCGCAGGGGGCTTGACAGATACGCAGTATTTT. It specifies CASSLVAGGLTDTQYF. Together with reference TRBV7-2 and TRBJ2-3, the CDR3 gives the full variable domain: GAGVSQSPSNKVTEKGKDVELRCDPISGHTALYWYRQSLGQGLEFLIYFQGNSAPDKSGLPSDRFSAERTGGSVSTLTIQRTQQEDSAVYLCASSLVAGGLTDTQYFGPGTRLTVL.

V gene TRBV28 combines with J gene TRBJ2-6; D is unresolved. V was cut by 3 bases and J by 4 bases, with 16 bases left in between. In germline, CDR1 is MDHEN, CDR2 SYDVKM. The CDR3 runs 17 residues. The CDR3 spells CASSFSLYAAGANVLTF. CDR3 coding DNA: TGTGCCAGCAGTTTTTCCCTGTATGCGGCCGGGGCCAACGTCCTGACTTTC.

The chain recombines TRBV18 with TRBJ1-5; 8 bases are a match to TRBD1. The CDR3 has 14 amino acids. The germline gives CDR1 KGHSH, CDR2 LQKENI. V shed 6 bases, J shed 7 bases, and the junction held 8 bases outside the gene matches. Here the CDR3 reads CASSPTGGRQPQHF. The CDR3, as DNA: TGTGCCAGCTCGCCTACAGGGGGACGGCAGCCCCAGCATTTT.

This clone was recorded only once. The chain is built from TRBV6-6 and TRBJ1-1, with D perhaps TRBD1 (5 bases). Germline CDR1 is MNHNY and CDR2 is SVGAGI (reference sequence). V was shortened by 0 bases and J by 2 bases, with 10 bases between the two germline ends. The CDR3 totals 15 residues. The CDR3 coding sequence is TGTGCCAGCAGTTACTCTGGCAGGGTAAACACTGAAGCTTTCTTT. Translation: CASSYSGRVNTEAFF.

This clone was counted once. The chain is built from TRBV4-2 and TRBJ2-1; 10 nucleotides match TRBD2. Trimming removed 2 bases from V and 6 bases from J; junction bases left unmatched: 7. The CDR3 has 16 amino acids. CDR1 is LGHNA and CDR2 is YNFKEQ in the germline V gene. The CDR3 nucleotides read TGTGCCAGCAGCCAATTAGCGGGAGGCGAGGGCAATGAGCAGTTCTTC. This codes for CASSQLAGGEGNEQFF.

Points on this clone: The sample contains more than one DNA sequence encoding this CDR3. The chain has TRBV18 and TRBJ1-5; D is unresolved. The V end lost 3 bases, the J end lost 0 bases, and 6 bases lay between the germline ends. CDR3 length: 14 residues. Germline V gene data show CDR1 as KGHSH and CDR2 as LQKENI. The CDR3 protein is CASSPQDSNQPQHF. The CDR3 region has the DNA TGTGCCAGCTCACCCCAGGATAGCAATCAGCCCCAGCATTTT.

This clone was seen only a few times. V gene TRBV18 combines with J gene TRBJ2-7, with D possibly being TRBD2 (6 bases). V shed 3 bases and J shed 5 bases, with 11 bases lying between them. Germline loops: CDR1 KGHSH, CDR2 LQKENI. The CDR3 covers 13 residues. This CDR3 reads CASSPRRDHEQYF. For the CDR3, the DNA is TGTGCCAGCTCACCGAGGCGGGACCACGAGCAGTACTTC.

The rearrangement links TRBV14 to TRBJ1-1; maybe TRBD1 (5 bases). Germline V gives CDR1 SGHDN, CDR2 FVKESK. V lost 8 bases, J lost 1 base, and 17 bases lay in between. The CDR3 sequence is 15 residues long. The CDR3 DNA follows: TGTGCCAGCGGGCCCCCTGGGGGGACGAACACTGAAGCTTTCTTT. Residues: CASGPPGGTNTEAFF.

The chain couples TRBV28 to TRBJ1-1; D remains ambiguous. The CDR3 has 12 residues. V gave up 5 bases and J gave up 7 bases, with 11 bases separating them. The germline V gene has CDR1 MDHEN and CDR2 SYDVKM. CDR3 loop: CASSLPTSEAFF. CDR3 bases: TGTGCCAGCAGTCTCCCGACAAGTGAAGCTTTCTTT.

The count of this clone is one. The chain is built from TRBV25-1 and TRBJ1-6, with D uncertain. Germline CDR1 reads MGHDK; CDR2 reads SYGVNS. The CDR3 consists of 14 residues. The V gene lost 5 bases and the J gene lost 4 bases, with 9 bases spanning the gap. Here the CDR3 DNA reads TGTGCCAGCAGTCCGGGTTTTTATAATTCACCCCTCCACTTT. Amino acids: CASSPGFYNSPLHF.

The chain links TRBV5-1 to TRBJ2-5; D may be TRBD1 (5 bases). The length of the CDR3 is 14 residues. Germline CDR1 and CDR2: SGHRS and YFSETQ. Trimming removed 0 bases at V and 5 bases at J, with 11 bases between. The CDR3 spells CASSLAGKGETQYF. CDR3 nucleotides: TGCGCCAGCAGCTTGGCAGGGAAAGGGGAGACCCAGTACTTC.

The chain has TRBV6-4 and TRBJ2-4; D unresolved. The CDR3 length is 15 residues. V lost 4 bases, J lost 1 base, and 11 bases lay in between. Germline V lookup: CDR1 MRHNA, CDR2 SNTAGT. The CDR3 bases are TGTGCCAGCAGTGCAGCGTCCGGGGCCAAAAACATTCAGTACTTC. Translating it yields CASSAASGAKNIQYF.

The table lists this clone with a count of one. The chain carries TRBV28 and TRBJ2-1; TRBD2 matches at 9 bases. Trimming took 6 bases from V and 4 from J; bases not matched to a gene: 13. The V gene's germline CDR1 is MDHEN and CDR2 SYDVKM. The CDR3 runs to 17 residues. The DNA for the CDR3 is TGTGCCAGCAGGCTTAGCGGGAGATCGCCGGGGTACAATGAGCAGTTCTTC. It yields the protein CASRLSGRSPGYNEQFF.

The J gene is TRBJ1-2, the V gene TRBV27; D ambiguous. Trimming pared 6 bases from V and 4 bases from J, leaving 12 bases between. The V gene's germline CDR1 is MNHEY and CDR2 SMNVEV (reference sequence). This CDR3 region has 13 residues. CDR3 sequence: CASSFTELYGYTF. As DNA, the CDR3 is TGTGCCAGCAGCTTCACAGAACTCTATGGCTACACCTTC.

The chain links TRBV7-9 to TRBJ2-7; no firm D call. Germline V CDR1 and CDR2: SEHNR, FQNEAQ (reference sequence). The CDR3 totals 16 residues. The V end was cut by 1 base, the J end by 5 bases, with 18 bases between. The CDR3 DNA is TGTGCCAGCAGCTTAGAAACGGTGGGGTTTGCTGACGAGCAGTACTTC. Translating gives CASSLETVGFADEQYF. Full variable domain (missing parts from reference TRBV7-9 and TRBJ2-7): DTGVSQNPRHKITKRGQNVTFRCDPISEHNRLYWYRQTLGQGPEFLTYFQNEAQLEKSRLLSDRFSAERPKGSFSTLEIQRTEQGDSAMYLCASSLETVGFADEQYFGPGTRLTVT.

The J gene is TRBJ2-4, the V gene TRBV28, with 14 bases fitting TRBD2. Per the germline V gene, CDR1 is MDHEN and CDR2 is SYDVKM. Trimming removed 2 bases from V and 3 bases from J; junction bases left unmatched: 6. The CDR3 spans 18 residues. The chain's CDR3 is CASSLRGLAGGDKNIQYF. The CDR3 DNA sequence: TGTGCCAGCAGTTTAAGAGGACTAGCGGGAGGTGACAAAAACATTCAGTACTTC.

CDR3 loop: CASSPRGSGTNEQYF. DNA of the CDR3: TGTGCCAGCAGCCCGCGGGGTAGCGGGACTAACGAGCAGTACTTC. The V and J genes are TRBV7-7 and TRBJ2-5; 8 bases fit TRBD2. The end of the DNA fits TRBJ2-7 better, so the J call may be wrong. Per germline, CDR1 SSHAT and CDR2 FNYEAQ (reference sequence). This CDR3 is built from 15 residues.

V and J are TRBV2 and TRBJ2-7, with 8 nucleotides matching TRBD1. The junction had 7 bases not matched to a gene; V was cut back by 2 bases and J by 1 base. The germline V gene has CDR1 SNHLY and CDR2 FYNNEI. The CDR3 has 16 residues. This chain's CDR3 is CASSEWGTGSSYEQYF. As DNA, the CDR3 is TGTGCCAGCAGTGAATGGGGGACAGGATCGTCCTACGAGCAGTACTTC.